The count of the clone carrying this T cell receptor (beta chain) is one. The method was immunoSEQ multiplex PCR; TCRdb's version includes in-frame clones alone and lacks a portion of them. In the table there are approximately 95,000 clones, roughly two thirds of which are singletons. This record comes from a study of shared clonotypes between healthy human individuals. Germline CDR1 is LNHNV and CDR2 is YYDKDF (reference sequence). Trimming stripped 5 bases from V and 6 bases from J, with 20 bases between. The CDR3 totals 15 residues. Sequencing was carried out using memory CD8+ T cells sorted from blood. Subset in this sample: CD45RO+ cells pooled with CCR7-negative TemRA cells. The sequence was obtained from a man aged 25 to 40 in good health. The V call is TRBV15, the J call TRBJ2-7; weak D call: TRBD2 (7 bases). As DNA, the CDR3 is TGTGCCACCAGCCCCAGGTTGGGGGGGCGCGGCGAGCAGTACTTC. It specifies CATSPRLGGRGEQYF.